This TCR beta chain was captured by sequencing in a study of OX40 agonist ivuxolimab in advanced cancers. Study background: Patients with hepatocellular carcinoma, melanoma, renal cell or head and neck cancer made up the dose-escalation patients. Partial responses were achieved by three patients, one with hepatocellular carcinoma and two with cutaneous melanoma. Study findings and constraints: In general, CD8+ T cells held more expanded clones than CD4+ did, on average.

If patients had autoimmune disease history or systemic immunosuppression, they were excluded. The assay was immunoSEQ multiplex PCR, and TCRdb's table has in-frame clones only and misses some. The table includes 95,000 to 150,000 clones, just over 90% detected once. CDR3 size: 15 residues. Germline V lookup: CDR1 MRHNA, CDR2 SNTAGT. J was trimmed by 7 bases and V by 2 bases; bases with no gene match: 8. About this clone itself: Its antigen is not known.

Sample: CD4+ or CD8+ T cells sorted from blood, taken in a trial of the OX40 agonist ivuxolimab. This receptor was taken from an adult with an advanced solid tumor such as melanoma, head and neck, liver or kidney cancer. The chain has TRBV6-4 and TRBJ1-2, with TRBD1 matching 9 bases. The CDR3 nucleotides read TGTGCCAGCAGTGACGGGACAGGGAGGATGGGTGGCTACACCTTC. Protein sequence: CASSDGTGRMGGYTF.